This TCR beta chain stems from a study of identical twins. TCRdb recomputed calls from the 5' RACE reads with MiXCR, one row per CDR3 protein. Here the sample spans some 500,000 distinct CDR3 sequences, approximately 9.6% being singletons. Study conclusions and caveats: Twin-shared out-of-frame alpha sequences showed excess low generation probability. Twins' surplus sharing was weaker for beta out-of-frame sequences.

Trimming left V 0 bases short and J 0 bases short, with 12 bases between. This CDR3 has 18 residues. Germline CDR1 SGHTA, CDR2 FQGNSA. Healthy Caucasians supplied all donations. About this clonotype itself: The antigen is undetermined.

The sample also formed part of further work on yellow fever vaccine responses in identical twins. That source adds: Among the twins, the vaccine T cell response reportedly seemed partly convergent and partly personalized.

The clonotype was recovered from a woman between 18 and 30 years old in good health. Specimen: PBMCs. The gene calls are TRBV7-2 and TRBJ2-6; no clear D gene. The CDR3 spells CASSLAPGPRSGANVLTF. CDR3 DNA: TGTGCCAGCAGCTTAGCCCCTGGACCGCGCTCTGGGGCCAACGTCCTGACTTTC.